Listed below are T cell receptor beta chains from one sample, sequenced in a study of T cells of healthy individuals. TCRdb processed the 5' RACE reads anew with MiXCR; each CDR3 protein has one entry. The sample shows fewer than 75,000 distinct CDR3 sequences, roughly 15% of them seen only once. The receptors here all came from a human donor in good health. Both conserved end residues are part of each CDR3. The D gene is left open where the match is weak. Clone size, where shown, is once, few, many, or a class for clones that have expanded.

d_gene	v_gene	abundance	j_gene	CDR3aa	CDR3nt
TRBD2	TRBV12-5	many	TRBJ2-2	CASGFGGGRGTGELFF	TGTGCTAGTGGTTTCGGGGGAGGGCGCGGCACCGGGGAGCTGTTTTTT
-	TRBV18	few	TRBJ1-1	CASSTGQSTEAFF	TGTGCCAGCTCAACCGGACAGTCCACTGAAGCTTTCTTT
-	TRBV10-3	many	TRBJ1-1	CAISESSGAGAEAFF	TGTGCCATCAGTGAGTCCTCGGGGGCGGGGGCTGAAGCTTTCTTT
-	TRBV20-1	-	TRBJ2-7	CSAIVPGDRGEQYF	TGCAGTGCTATTGTTCCTGGAGATAGGGGCGAGCAGTACTTC
-	TRBV20-1	many	TRBJ1-5	CSASKGDQPQHF	TGCAGTGCTAGTAAAGGAGATCAGCCCCAGCATTTT
-	TRBV5-1	few	TRBJ2-1	CASSLETSELREQFF	TGCGCCAGCAGCTTGGAGACTAGTGAACTCCGGGAGCAGTTCTTC
-	TRBV6-5	many	TRBJ1-6	CASSATETNSPLHF	TGTGCCAGCAGTGCGACAGAGACCAATTCACCCCTCCACTTT
-	TRBV7-9	few	TRBJ2-5	CASSSPQGPVETQYF	TGTGCCAGCAGCTCACCCCAGGGACCGGTGGAGACCCAGTACTTC
TRBD1	TRBV10-3	-	TRBJ2-2	CAISESRGQGTGELFF	TGTGCCATCAGTGAGTCGAGGGGGCAGGGGACCGGGGAGCTGTTTTTT
-	TRBV19	many	TRBJ1-5	CASARWGLDSNQPQHF	TGTGCCAGTGCGAGGTGGGGATTGGATAGCAATCAGCCCCAGCATTTT
TRBD2	TRBV24-1	few	TRBJ2-2	CATSDPLAGNTGELFF	TGTGCCACCAGTGACCCTCTAGCGGGGAACACCGGGGAGCTGTTTTTT
TRBD2	TRBV12-3/TRBV12-4	many	TRBJ2-7	CASSGLAGRFEQYF	TGTGCCAGCAGTGGACTAGCGGGACGCTTCGAGCAGTACTTC